This TCR beta chain was obtained from a study of vaccination effects on CD4 cells after COVID-19. The CDR3 extends over 14 amino acids. Germline V gives CDR1 SGHDT, CDR2 YYEEEE. V was clipped by 2 bases and J by 5 bases; unmatched bases: 5. Sequencing in the ViraFEST assay came after antigen-specific CD4+ T cells had been expanded with viral peptide pools, which were used to stimulate PBMC. Having been cultured for around ten days, the cells underwent CD4+ T cell isolation. Repertoires were generated with immunoSEQ multiplex PCR, while TCRdb's copy carries only in-frame clones and drops some. The sample includes tens of thousands of clones, 80% of them seen just once. Worth noting for this clone: Antigen unknown.

The chain employs TRBV5-6 and TRBJ1-1; 8 bases agree with TRBD1. This TCR came from a human donor who received a COVID-19 vaccine. Sample: CD4+ T cells from PBMCs cultured with HCoV-229E spike peptides, taken before COVID-19 vaccination. The CDR3 DNA is TGTGCCAGCAGCTTACAGGGGGTTTTTACTGAAGCTTTCTTT. Amino acids: CASSLQGVFTEAFF.